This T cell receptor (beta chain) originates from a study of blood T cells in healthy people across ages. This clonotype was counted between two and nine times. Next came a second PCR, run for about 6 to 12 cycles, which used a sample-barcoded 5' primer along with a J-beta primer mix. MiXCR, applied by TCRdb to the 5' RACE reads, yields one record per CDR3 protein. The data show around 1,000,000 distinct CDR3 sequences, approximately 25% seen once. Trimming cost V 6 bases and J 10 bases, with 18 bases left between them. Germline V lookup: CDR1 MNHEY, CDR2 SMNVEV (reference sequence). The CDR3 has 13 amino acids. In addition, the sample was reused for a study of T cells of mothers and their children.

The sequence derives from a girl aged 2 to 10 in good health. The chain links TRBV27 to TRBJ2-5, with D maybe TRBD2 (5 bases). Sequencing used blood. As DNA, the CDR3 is TGTGCCAGCAGCTATTTGGGTAGCGTGGACCAGTACTTC. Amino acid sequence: CASSYLGSVDQYF.